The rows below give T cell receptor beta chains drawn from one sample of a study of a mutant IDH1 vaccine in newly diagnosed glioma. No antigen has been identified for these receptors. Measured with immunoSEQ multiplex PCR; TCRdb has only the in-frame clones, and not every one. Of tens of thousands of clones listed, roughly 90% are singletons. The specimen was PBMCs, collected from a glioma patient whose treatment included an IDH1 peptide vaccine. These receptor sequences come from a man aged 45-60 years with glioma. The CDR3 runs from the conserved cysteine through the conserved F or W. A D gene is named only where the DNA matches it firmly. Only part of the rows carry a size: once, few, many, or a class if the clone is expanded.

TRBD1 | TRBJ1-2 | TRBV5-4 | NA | TGTGCCAGCAGCCCCGGGACAGGGATTAACTATGGCTACACCTTC | CASSPGTGINYGYTF
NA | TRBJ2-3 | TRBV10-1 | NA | TGCGCCAGCAGTGAGTCGCGTCGGGATACGCAGTATTTT | CASSESRRDTQYF
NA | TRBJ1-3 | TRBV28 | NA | TGTGCCAGCAGTTTATACAGCCTTGGAAACACCATATATTTT | CASSLYSLGNTIYF
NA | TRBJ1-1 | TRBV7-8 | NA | TGTGCCAGCAGCACACGACAGTTGAACACTGAAGCTTTCTTT | CASSTRQLNTEAFF
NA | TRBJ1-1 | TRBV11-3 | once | TGTGCCAGCAGCTGGGAGACAGACACTGAAGCTTTCTTT | CASSWETDTEAFF
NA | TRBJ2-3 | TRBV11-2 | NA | TGTGCCAGCAGCAAGAGCGGGTTCGCCACAGATACGCAGTATTTT | CASSKSGFATDTQYF
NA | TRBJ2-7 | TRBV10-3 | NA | TGTGCCATCAGGATACGTACAGATTACGAGCAGTACTTC | CAIRIRTDYEQYF
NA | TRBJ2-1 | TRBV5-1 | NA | TGCGCCAGCAGCTTGGGGCCTAGTGCCCAGAATGAGCAGTTCTTC | CASSLGPSAQNEQFF
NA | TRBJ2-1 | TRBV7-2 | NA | TGTGCCAGCAGCTTATTAGGATTGGGGGGTGAGCAGTTCTTC | CASSLLGLGGEQFF
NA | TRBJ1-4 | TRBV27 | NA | TGTGCCAGCAGTTTATGGGGGGACGGGAGAGAAAAACTGTTTTTT | CASSLWGDGREKLFF
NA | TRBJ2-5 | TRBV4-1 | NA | TGCGCCAGCAGCCAAGATGGCGCGGGAATAGTAGAGACCCAGTACTTC | CASSQDGAGIVETQYF
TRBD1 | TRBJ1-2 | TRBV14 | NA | TGTGCCAGCAGCCAAGGTCTTAACAGGGGACACTATGGCTACACCTTC | CASSQGLNRGHYGYTF
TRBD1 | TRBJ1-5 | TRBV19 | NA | TGTGCCACCCGGACGGGGGGACAGATAAATCAGCCCCAGCATTTT | CATRTGGQINQPQHF
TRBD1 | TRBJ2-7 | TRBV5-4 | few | TGTGCCAGCAGGATGGGACAGACTCCCTACGAGCAGTACTTC | CASRMGQTPYEQYF
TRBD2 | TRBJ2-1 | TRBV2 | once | TGTGCCAGCAGTGAAATACTAGCGGGAGGAGGCAATGAGCAGTTCTTC | CASSEILAGGGNEQFF
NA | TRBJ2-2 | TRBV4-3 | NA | TGCGCCAGCAGCCAAGACGGACACCCAGGAGACACCGGGGAGCTGTTTTTT | CASSQDGHPGDTGELFF
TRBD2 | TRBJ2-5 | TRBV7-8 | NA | TGTGCCAGCAGCTTATTCGGGGTCCCGGGGGGGGAGACCCAGTACTTC | CASSLFGVPGGETQYF
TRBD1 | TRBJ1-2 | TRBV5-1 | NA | TGCGCCAGCAGCTTACAGGGGGTAGGTGGCTATGGCTACACCTTC | CASSLQGVGGYGYTF
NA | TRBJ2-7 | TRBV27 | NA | TGTGCCAGCTATAGCGGAGCCTACGAGCAGTACTTC | CASYSGAYEQYF
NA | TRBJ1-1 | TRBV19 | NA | TGTGCCACTCGGGGGGGGACTGAAGCTTTCTTT | CATRGGTEAFF
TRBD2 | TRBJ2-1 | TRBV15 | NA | TGTGCCACCAGCAGAGAGGCGGGAGAAGTCTACAATGAGCAGTTCTTC | CATSREAGEVYNEQFF
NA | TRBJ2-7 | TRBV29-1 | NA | TGCAGCGTTAGTGGCAGAGCCTACGAGCAGTACTTC | CSVSGRAYEQYF
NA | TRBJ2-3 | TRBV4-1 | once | TGCGCCAGCAGCCTCAGGGTCACAGAGAGCACAGATACGCAGTATTTT | CASSLRVTESTDTQYF
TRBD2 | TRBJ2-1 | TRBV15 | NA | TGTGCCACCAGCAACTACGGGACTAGCAAGTCGAATGAGCAGTTCTTC | CATSNYGTSKSNEQFF
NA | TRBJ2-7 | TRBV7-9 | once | TGTGCCAGCAGCTCCTCGACCCCCTACGAGCAGTACTTC | CASSSSTPYEQYF
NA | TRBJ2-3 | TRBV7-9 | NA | TGTGCCAGCAGCTTTTTATCCCGACACACAGATACGCAGTATTTT | CASSFLSRHTDTQYF
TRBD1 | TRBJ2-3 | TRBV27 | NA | TGTGCCAGCAGTTCCGACAGGGATAGCACAGATACGCAGTATTTT | CASSSDRDSTDTQYF
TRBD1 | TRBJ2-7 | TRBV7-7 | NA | TGTGCTAGCAGCTTAGGGACAGGGCTGGACGAGCAGTACTTC | CASSLGTGLDEQYF
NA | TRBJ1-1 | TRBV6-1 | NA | TGTGCCAGCAGCCCCAGGGATCCGAACACTGAAGCTTTCTTT | CASSPRDPNTEAFF
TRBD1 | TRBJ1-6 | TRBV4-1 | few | TGCGCCAGCAGCCAAGATAACAGGGGGCTGAGCTCCTATAATTCACCCCTCCACTTT | CASSQDNRGLSSYNSPLHF
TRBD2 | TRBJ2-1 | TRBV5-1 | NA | TGCGCCAGCAGCATTAGCGGGAGCTCCTACAATGAGCAGTTCTTC | CASSISGSSYNEQFF
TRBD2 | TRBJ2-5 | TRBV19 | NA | TGTGCCAGTAGTATTAGTTCGGCGGGAGAGAGGGAGACCCAGTACTTC | CASSISSAGERETQYF
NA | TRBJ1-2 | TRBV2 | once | TGTGCCAGCAGTGAAGTCGACCCACGATATGGCTACACCTTC | CASSEVDPRYGYTF
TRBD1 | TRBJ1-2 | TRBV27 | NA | TGTGCCAGCAGGCCCCCAGGGGGCGATGGCTACACCTTC | CASRPPGGDGYTF
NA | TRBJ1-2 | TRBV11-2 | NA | TGTGCCAGCAGCTCCCCGCTAACAGGGAACTATGGCTACACCTTC | CASSSPLTGNYGYTF
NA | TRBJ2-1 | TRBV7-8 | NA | TGTGCCAGCAGCCTCGGACAGATCAATGAGCAGTTCTTC | CASSLGQINEQFF
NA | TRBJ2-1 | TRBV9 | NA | TGTGCCAGCAGCGTAGCTTACAGGGCTAGCAATGAGCTGTTCTTC | CASSVAYRASNELFF
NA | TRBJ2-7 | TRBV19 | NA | TGTGCCAGTAGTGCCCTCGGGCGGGACTACGAGCAGTACTTC | CASSALGRDYEQYF
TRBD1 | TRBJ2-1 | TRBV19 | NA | TGTGCCAGTAGTAAAAACAGGGGGGAGCAGTTCTTC | CASSKNRGEQFF
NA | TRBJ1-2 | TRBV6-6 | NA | TGTGCCAGCAGTTACTCGTCTGGGGCAGATGGCTACACCTTC | CASSYSSGADGYTF
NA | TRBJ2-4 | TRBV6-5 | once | TGTGCCAGCAGTTACTCATTGGGGATAGCCAAAAACATTCAGTACTTC | CASSYSLGIAKNIQYF
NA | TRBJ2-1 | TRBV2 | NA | TGTGCCAGCAGTGCAAGCCCATACAATGAGCAGTTCTTC | CASSASPYNEQFF
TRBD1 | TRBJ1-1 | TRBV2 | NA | TGTGCCAGCACCATGACAGGGGTAAATGAAGCTTTCTTT | CASTMTGVNEAFF
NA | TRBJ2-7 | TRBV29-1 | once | TGCAGCGTCCCGGGGCGATACGAGCAGTACTTC | CSVPGRYEQYF